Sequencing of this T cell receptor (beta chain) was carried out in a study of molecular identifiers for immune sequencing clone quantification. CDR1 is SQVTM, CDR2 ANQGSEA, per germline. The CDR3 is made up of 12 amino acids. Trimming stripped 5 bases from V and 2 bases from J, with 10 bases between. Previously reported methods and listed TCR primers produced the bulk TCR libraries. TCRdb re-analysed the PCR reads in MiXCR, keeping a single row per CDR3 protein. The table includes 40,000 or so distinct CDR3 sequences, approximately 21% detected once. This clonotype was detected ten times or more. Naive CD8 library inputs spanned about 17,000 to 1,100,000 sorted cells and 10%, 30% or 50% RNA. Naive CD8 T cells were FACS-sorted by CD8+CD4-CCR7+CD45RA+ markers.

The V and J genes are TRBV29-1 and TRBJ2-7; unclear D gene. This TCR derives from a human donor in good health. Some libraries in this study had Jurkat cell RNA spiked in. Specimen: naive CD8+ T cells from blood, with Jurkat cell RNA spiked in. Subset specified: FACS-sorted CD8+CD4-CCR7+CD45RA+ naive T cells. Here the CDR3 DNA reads TGCAGCGTTTACACCGATGCCTACGAGCAGTACTTC. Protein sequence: CSVYTDAYEQYF.